These T cell receptor beta chains were read from a single sample in a study of early T cells in non-severe SARS-CoV-2 infection. One entry per CDR3 protein, called by TCRdb with MiXCR from the 5' RACE reads. The table records 25,000 to 30,000 distinct CDR3 sequences, about 10% of them present only once. Sample: whole blood. Receptors were obtained from an adult who was a healthcare worker with PCR-confirmed SARS-CoV-2 infection or an uninfected control (not recorded which). Both conserved end residues are part of each CDR3. The order of the fields is clone size, V gene, D gene, J gene, CDR3 protein, CDR3 DNA. A D gene is named only where the DNA matches it firmly. Clone size is given for some rows only: seen once, a few or many times, or a class if the clone is expanded.

.	TRBV20-1	TRBD1	TRBJ1-1	CSARKGQGLGTEAFF	TGCAGTGCTAGAAAAGGACAGGGGTTGGGCACTGAAGCTTTCTTT
few	TRBV6-2/TRBV6-3	TRBD1	TRBJ2-7	CASSYPDRVQSYEQYF	TGTGCCAGCAGTTACCCGGACAGGGTTCAATCCTACGAGCAGTACTTC
.	TRBV29-1	TRBD1	TRBJ2-1	CSIWTGGNEQFF	TGCAGCATATGGACAGGGGGGAATGAGCAGTTCTTC
few	TRBV7-9	.	TRBJ2-7	CASSLGADEQYF	TGTGCCAGCAGCTTAGGGGCAGACGAGCAGTACTTC
many	TRBV7-2	.	TRBJ2-4	CASSPGPLKHIQYF	TGTGCCAGCAGCCCGGGCCCACTAAAGCACATTCAGTACTTC
.	TRBV12-3/TRBV12-4	.	TRBJ1-4	CASSPTATNEKLFF	TGTGCCAGCAGTCCGACTGCAACTAATGAAAAACTGTTTTTT
many	TRBV6-4	.	TRBJ2-3	CASSDSIQPTDTQYF	TGTGCCAGCAGTGACTCGATTCAACCGACAGATACGCAGTATTTT
few	TRBV20-1	.	TRBJ1-2	CSANLRGDLSYGYTF	TGCAGTGCCAATTTGAGGGGAGATCTCTCCTATGGCTACACCTTC
.	TRBV6-2/TRBV6-3	.	TRBJ1-5	CASSPIKGSNQPQHF	TGTGCCAGCAGTCCCATTAAGGGGAGCAATCAGCCCCAGCATTTT
.	TRBV29-1	.	TRBJ2-6	CSVAGFTGANVLTF	TGCAGCGTTGCGGGCTTTACTGGGGCCAACGTCCTGACTTTC
few	TRBV11-2	.	TRBJ2-5	CASSFAGRETQYF	TGTGCCAGCAGCTTTGCGGGCAGGGAGACCCAGTACTTC
many	TRBV5-1	.	TRBJ1-1	CASSLASLMNTEAFF	TGCGCCAGCAGCTTGGCGAGCCTCATGAACACTGAAGCTTTCTTT
many	TRBV6-1	.	TRBJ1-6	CASSAMQGSSYNSPLHF	TGTGCCAGCAGTGCCATGCAGGGAAGCTCCTATAATTCACCCCTCCACTTT
medium-sized	TRBV11-2	.	TRBJ1-5	CASSFGQTNQPQHF	TGTGCCAGCAGCTTTGGACAGACCAATCAGCCCCAGCATTTT
.	TRBV25-1	.	TRBJ2-7	CASSESGTPWEEQYF	TGTGCCAGCAGTGAATCAGGTACCCCTTGGGAAGAGCAGTACTTC
.	TRBV12-3/TRBV12-4	.	TRBJ2-7	CASSLRQNPSPYEQYF	TGTGCCAGCAGTTTAAGGCAGAACCCTAGCCCCTACGAGCAGTACTTC
.	TRBV4-1	.	TRBJ1-2	CASSQEGHNNYGYTF	TGCGCCAGCAGCCAAGAGGGACACAACAACTATGGCTACACCTTC
many	TRBV18	TRBD1	TRBJ1-5	CASSVRGPDQPQHF	TGTGCCAGCTCAGTCAGGGGGCCGGATCAGCCCCAGCATTTT
.	TRBV11-3	.	TRBJ2-3	CASSPRGSVTTDTQYF	TGTGCCAGCAGCCCCCGAGGGTCCGTAACCACAGATACGCAGTATTTT
.	TRBV10-3	TRBD2	TRBJ2-1	CAISDLGLAGYNEQFF	TGTGCCATCAGTGATTTGGGACTAGCGGGTTACAATGAGCAGTTCTTC
few	TRBV24-1	.	TRBJ2-3	CATSDTTASTDTQYF	TGTGCCACCAGCGACACGACCGCTAGCACAGATACGCAGTATTTT
.	TRBV6-2/TRBV6-3	TRBD1	TRBJ2-7	CATTGAFYEQYF	TGTGCCACCACAGGGGCTTTTTACGAGCAGTACTTC
many	TRBV7-9	TRBD1	TRBJ2-7	CATEGQPFYEQYF	TGTGCCACCGAGGGACAGCCATTCTACGAGCAGTACTTC
few	TRBV20-1	.	TRBJ2-1	CSARDIRSSYNEQFF	TGCAGTGCACGGGACATCAGGAGCTCCTACAATGAGCAGTTCTTC
many	TRBV9	TRBD1	TRBJ2-2	CASSGRRGPTGELFF	TGTGCCAGCAGCGGTCGCAGGGGGCCGACCGGGGAGCTGTTTTTT